The 22 T cell receptor beta chains in this list originate from one sample, sequenced in a study of blood T cell repertoires in COVID-19 (dated by TCRdb to 2018 to 2020). Preparation of the library involved the immunoSEQ multiplex PCR assay. In its TCRdb copy, this immuneACCESS table keeps in-frame sequences only and misses some clones. Where compared with another copy, unresolved V genes explain less than half of these, and the others have no known cause. The sample table records about 120,000 clones; around 85% of these occur just once. Jointly, the top ten make up approximately 13% of the sample. Sequencing used peripheral blood. The receptors shown here come from a human donor in a cohort sampled during active COVID-19.

The sample holds one count of this clone. The same CDR3 also results from other DNA sequences found in this sample. This chain joins TRBV7-2 and TRBJ1-1; 8 nucleotides align to TRBD1. The CDR3 has 13 amino acids. Unmatched junction bases numbered 3, after V lost 2 bases and J lost 7 bases. CDR1 and CDR2 from the germline V gene are SGHTA and FQGNSA. The CDR3 loop reads CASSLQGASEAFF. The CDR3 DNA follows: TGTGCCAGCAGCTTACAGGGGGCGAGTGAAGCTTTCTTT.

The gene calls are TRBV9 and TRBJ2-7, with no clear D. Between the trimmed V and J ends, which lost 0 bases and 0 bases, there was a span of 7 bases. CDR1 is SGDLS, CDR2 YYNGEE, per germline. The CDR3 covers 14 residues. CDR3 DNA: TGTGCCAGCAGCGTAGGGGCAAGCTCCTACGAGCAGTACTTC. Its translation: CASSVGASSYEQYF.

This clone was observed a handful of times. The V and J genes are TRBV7-8 and TRBJ2-7, with no clear D. With 1 base removed from V and 9 bases from J, the gap between germline ends came to 13 bases. The V gene's germline CDR1 is SGHVS and CDR2 FQNEAQ. This CDR3 region has 13 residues. The CDR3 DNA sequence: TGTGCCAGCAGCTTAGGTACTCCCCACGGGCAGTACTTC. As protein: CASSLGTPHGQYF.

The chain uses TRBV27 and TRBJ1-1; the D gene is possibly TRBD1 (6 bases). The CDR3 contains 14 residues. V gave up 4 bases and J gave up 1 base, with 10 bases separating them. Germline CDR1 is MNHEY and CDR2 is SMNVEV (reference sequence). CDR3 nucleotide sequence: TGTGCCAGCAGTTGGACAGAAGCGAACACTGAAGCTTTCTTT. It codes for CASSWTEANTEAFF.

The DNA of the CDR3 is TGTGCCAGCAGCAAGAGCACCGGGGAGCTGTTTTTT. It yields the protein CASSKSTGELFF. The chain couples TRBV6-5 to TRBJ2-2; D ambiguous. The V and J ends lost 6 bases and 4 bases respectively, with 6 bases between them. CDR1 is MNHEY, CDR2 SVGAGI, per germline. CDR3 length: 12 amino acids.

This clone has just one count. The chain couples TRBV28 to TRBJ2-5; 8 positions agree with TRBD2. Trimming took 8 bases from V and 2 from J; bases not matched to a gene: 13. This CDR3 region has 16 residues. The germline CDR1 and CDR2 sequences are MDHEN and SYDVKM. The CDR3 DNA reads TGTGCCAGCCTCTTAAAGGCGGGGGGCCCACAAGAGACCCAGTACTTC. This sequence encodes CASLLKAGGPQETQYF.

CDR3 in amino acids: CASSEEIRASGGATDTQYF. Here the CDR3 DNA reads TGTGCCAGCAGCGAGGAGATTCGGGCTAGCGGGGGGGCGACAGATACGCAGTATTTT. This chain uses TRBV9 with TRBJ2-3; 12 bases fit TRBD2. The CDR3 sequence is 19 residues long. Germline assignment: CDR1 SGDLS and CDR2 YYNGEE. With V trimmed by 3 bases and J by 3 bases, 14 bases remained unmatched. The full variable domain, with the rest looked up from reference TRBV9 and TRBJ2-3, is DSGVTQTPKHLITATGQRVTLRCSPRSGDLSVYWYQQSLDQGLQFLIQYYNGEERAKGNILERFSAQQFPDLHSELNLSSLELGDSALYFCASSEEIRASGGATDTQYFGPGTRLTVL.

This chain connects TRBV5-8 to TRBJ1-1, with unresolved D. CDR1 and CDR2 (germline): SGHTS, YDEGEE. V was trimmed by 1 base and J by 9 bases, leaving 10 bases between them. The CDR3 sequence is 12 residues long. CDR3 loop: CASSLRERKAFF. The CDR3 DNA sequence: TGTGCCAGCAGCTTGCGGGAGCGGAAAGCTTTCTTT.

V and J are TRBV9 and TRBJ2-1; 10 positions match TRBD1. The CDR3 runs 16 residues. CDR1 is SGDLS, CDR2 YYNGEE, per germline. The junction had 14 bases not matched to a gene; V was cut back by 4 bases and J by 10 bases. The CDR3 sequence: CASSRLGQGVNLEQFF. The CDR3 DNA sequence: TGTGCCAGCAGCAGACTTGGACAGGGGGTCAATCTCGAGCAGTTCTTC.

The chain has TRBV5-5 and TRBJ1-4; D call uncertain. The CDR3 is 12 amino acids. Germline V gene data show CDR1 as SGHKS and CDR2 as YYEKEE (reference sequence). V shed 0 bases and J shed 7 bases, with 4 bases lying between them. The CDR3 bases are TGTGCCAGCAGCTTGGCCTCTGAAAAACTGTTTTTT. It translates to CASSLASEKLFF.

The chain joins TRBV6-6 to TRBJ2-4, with TRBD1 as a possible D gene (5 bases). The CDR3 consists of 16 residues. From germline, CDR1 is MNHNY and CDR2 SVGAGI (reference sequence). Trimming shortened V by 4 bases and J by 1 base, and 14 bases separated the two germline ends. The CDR3 nucleotides read TGTGCCAGCAGTTTTGACAGAGCCAGGGCCAAAAACATTCAGTACTTC. This encodes CASSFDRARAKNIQYF.

The chain joins TRBV19 to TRBJ1-1; D not certain. V was trimmed by 1 base and J by 2 bases, leaving 5 bases between them. CDR1 and CDR2 (germline): LNHDA, SQIVND (reference sequence). The CDR3 is 13 residues long. The DNA for the CDR3 is TGTGCCAGTAGTATAGTAGAAAACACTGAAGCTTTCTTT. This gives the protein CASSIVENTEAFF.

The rearrangement joins TRBV30 to TRBJ2-1; TRBD2 matches 8 bases. Trimming removed 5 bases from V and 0 bases from J; junction bases left unmatched: 12. CDR3 size: 17 residues. CDR1 and CDR2 from the germline V gene are GTSNPN and SVGIG (reference sequence). The CDR3 sequence: CAWVTGLAGGSYNEQFF. The CDR3 region has the DNA TGTGCCTGGGTCACCGGGTTGGCGGGGGGCTCCTACAATGAGCAGTTCTTC.

V and J are TRBV5-4 and TRBJ1-2; TRBD1 agrees at 8 bases. The CDR3 spans 16 residues. The V gene's germline CDR1 is SGHNT and CDR2 YYREEE (reference sequence). Trimming took 2 bases from V and 0 from J; bases not matched to a gene: 6. The CDR3 DNA is TGTGCCAGCAGCTTTGGACAGGGACTTTCTAACTATGGCTACACCTTC. Residues: CASSFGQGLSNYGYTF.

The chain links TRBV5-1 to TRBJ1-6; 9 bases are a match to TRBD1. The CDR3 is 17 amino acids. Germline V lookup: CDR1 SGHRS, CDR2 YFSETQ. Trimming removed 0 bases from V and 2 bases from J; junction bases left unmatched: 3. In DNA form, the CDR3 reads TGCGCCAGCAGCTTGGTAGGACAGGGGCCCTATAATTCACCCCTCCACTTT. This encodes CASSLVGQGPYNSPLHF. Full variable domain (remainder filled in from reference TRBV5-1 and TRBJ1-6): KAGVTQTPRYLIKTRGQQVTLSCSPISGHRSVSWYQQTPGQGLQFLFEYFSETQRNKGNFPGRFSGRQFSNSRSEMNVSTLELGDSALYLCASSLVGQGPYNSPLHFGNGTRLTVT.

The chain is built from TRBV7-2 and TRBJ1-5; TRBD1 matches 7 bases. Germline CDR1 SGHTA, CDR2 FQGNSA. The CDR3 has 15 amino acids. The J segment lost 3 bases and the V segment lost 5 bases, leaving 7 bases of the junction unmatched. The CDR3 DNA reads as TGTGCCAGCAGCCCTACCGGGACAGACAATCAGCCCCAGCATTTT. It specifies CASSPTGTDNQPQHF.

This sequence joins TRBV4-1 and TRBJ1-1; perhaps TRBD1 as D (5 bases). V was trimmed by 0 bases and J by 4 bases, leaving 9 bases between them. This CDR3 is 14 amino acids long. In germline, CDR1 is MGHRA, CDR2 YSYEKL. The CDR3 region is CASSQEARATEAFF. CDR3 DNA: TGCGCCAGCAGCCAAGAAGCCAGGGCCACTGAAGCTTTCTTT.

V usage is TRBV3-1 (or the pseudogene TRBV3-2) and J usage is TRBJ2-7; 12 bases agree with TRBD1. Germline loops: CDR1 LGHDT, CDR2 YNNKEL (reference sequence). V lost 5 bases to trimming and J lost 2 bases; unmatched junction nucleotides: 1. CDR3 length: 14 amino acids. CDR3 sequence: CASSWDRGPYEQYF. CDR3 in DNA: TGTGCCAGCAGCTGGGACAGGGGGCCCTACGAGCAGTACTTC.

This chain uses TRBV9 with TRBJ1-3, with D possibly being TRBD1 (6 bases). Germline V gene sequence: CDR1 SGDLS, CDR2 YYNGEE. V lost 0 bases to trimming and J lost 0 bases, with 16 bases between them. The CDR3 length is 18 residues. The CDR3 loop is CASSVATGRPISGNTIYF. As DNA, the CDR3 is TGTGCCAGCAGCGTAGCTACAGGGAGACCGATCTCTGGAAACACCATATATTTT.

The rearrangement joins TRBV4-1 to TRBJ2-7, with TRBD1 identical over 10 bases. The ends lost 4 bases at V and 1 base at J; junction bases unmatched: 13. The CDR3 has 18 amino acids. Germline V CDR1 and CDR2: MGHRA, YSYEKL. CDR3 bases: TGCGCCAGCAGCCGCCTACTCCCGGGACAGGGGTCTTCCTACGAGCAGTACTTC. Translating gives CASSRLLPGQGSSYEQYF.

The V gene is TRBV28, the J gene TRBJ2-1; weak D call: TRBD1 (6 bases). The CDR3 runs 11 residues. V was trimmed by 7 bases and J by 15 bases, leaving 16 bases between them. The germline gives CDR1 MDHEN, CDR2 SYDVKM. This CDR3 is CASIQNGGPFF. In DNA form, the CDR3 reads TGTGCCAGCATCCAAAATGGGGGCCCGTTCTTC.

This sequence joins TRBV6-5 and TRBJ1-3, with 7 bases matching TRBD1. The ends lost 6 bases at V and 4 bases at J; junction bases unmatched: 9. Per germline, CDR1 MNHEY and CDR2 SVGAGI. CDR3 length equals 15 residues. The CDR3 DNA sequence: TGTGCCAGCAGGCGCAACCGGGACAGAGGAAACACCATATATTTT. Its translation: CASRRNRDRGNTIYF.